The rows below give T cell receptor beta chains drawn from one sample of a study of CD8 T cells in Susac syndrome. Via MiXCR, TCRdb re-called the immunoSEQ multiplex PCR reads, giving one row per CDR3 protein. Of roughly 180,000 distinct CDR3 sequences listed, around 94% were seen once; the top ten hold 0.085% to 0.1%. Source material: CD4+ T cells from PBMCs. Receptor source: a human donor with Susac syndrome. CDR3s include the opening cysteine and the closing phenylalanine or tryptophan. The D gene is left open where the match is weak. A clone size is listed for some rows: how often the clone was seen (once, few, many), or a class if it is expanded.

>TRBD2|TRBJ2-1|-|TRBV4-2
CASSQVIGSGSGEQFF
TGTGCCAGCAGCCAAGTGATTGGTAGCGGGAGCGGTGAGCAGTTCTTC
>-|TRBJ2-1|-|TRBV7-2
CASSSRSPGEQFF
TGTGCCAGCAGCTCTCGGAGTCCGGGTGAGCAGTTCTTC
>TRBD2|TRBJ2-7|-|TRBV4-3
CASSYGTSGMVEQYF
TGCGCCAGCAGCTACGGGACTAGCGGGATGGTTGAGCAGTACTTC
>-|TRBJ1-4|-|TRBV30
CAWSVPGRSEKLFF
TGTGCCTGGAGTGTACCAGGAAGGAGTGAAAAACTGTTTTTT
>TRBD1|TRBJ2-2|-|TRBV6-2/TRBV6-3
CASSDHDRVTGELFF
TGTGCCAGCAGCGACCACGACAGGGTGACCGGGGAGCTGTTTTTT
>TRBD2|TRBJ2-3|-|TRBV7-9
CASSLATGGPRVTQYF
TGTGCCAGCAGCTTAGCGACGGGGGGGCCGAGGGTTACGCAGTATTTT
>TRBD2|TRBJ2-1|-|TRBV20-1
CSASDVAGGVHEQFF
TGCAGTGCTTCGGACGTAGCGGGAGGGGTCCATGAGCAGTTCTTC
>-|TRBJ1-2|-|TRBV20-1
CSARKVFDGYTF
TGCAGTGCTAGAAAGGTGTTTGATGGCTACACCTTC
>-|TRBJ1-5|few|TRBV20-1
CSASPGNQPQHF
TGCAGTGCTAGTCCAGGGAATCAGCCCCAGCATTTT
>-|TRBJ2-5|-|TRBV20-1
CSASGGLKTQYF
TGCAGTGCTAGCGGGGGGCTGAAGACCCAGTACTTC
>-|TRBJ1-5|-|TRBV19
CASSIFRGGGSNQPQHF
TGTGCCAGTAGTATATTCCGAGGCGGCGGGAGCAATCAGCCCCAGCATTTT
>-|TRBJ2-1|-|TRBV20-1
CSARADTSYNEQFF
TGCAGTGCTAGAGCGGACACCTCCTACAATGAGCAGTTCTTC
>-|TRBJ1-5|once|TRBV20-1
CSASRPGGNQPQHF
TGCAGTGCTAGCAGGCCGGGAGGGAATCAGCCCCAGCATTTT
>TRBD1|TRBJ2-5|-|TRBV9
CASSTDRGHETQYF
TGTGCCAGCAGCACGGACAGGGGGCACGAGACCCAGTACTTC
>-|TRBJ2-7|-|TRBV5-1
CASSLRDNYEQYF
TGCGCCAGCAGCTTGCGAGACAACTACGAGCAGTACTTC
>TRBD1|TRBJ1-4|-|TRBV28
CAIQGASEEKLFF
TGTGCCATACAGGGGGCTTCGGAGGAAAAACTGTTTTTT
>-|TRBJ2-1|-|TRBV11-2
CASSIIASSYNEQFF
TGTGCCAGCAGCATCATAGCCAGCTCCTACAATGAGCAGTTCTTC
>TRBD2|TRBJ2-3|-|TRBV5-4
CASSGGNSGFGDTQYF
TGTGCCAGCAGCGGGGGAAATAGCGGGTTTGGGGATACGCAGTATTTT
>TRBD1|TRBJ1-5|-|TRBV6-2/TRBV6-3
CASTSDRDQPQHF
TGTGCCAGCACCTCTGACAGGGACCAGCCCCAGCATTTT
>-|TRBJ1-1|-|TRBV4-1
CASSPTWSGTEAFF
TGCGCCAGCAGCCCTACTTGGTCGGGCACTGAAGCTTTCTTT
>TRBD2|TRBJ2-5|-|TRBV3-1
CASSQVPSGGAFGTQYF
TGTGCCAGCAGCCAGGTCCCTAGCGGGGGGGCCTTTGGGACCCAGTACTTC
>-|TRBJ1-5|-|TRBV4-2
CASSQDEGRVSNQPQHF
TGTGCCAGCAGCCAAGATGAGGGGAGGGTTAGCAATCAGCCCCAGCATTTT
>TRBD2|TRBJ2-7|once|TRBV9
CASSVASGSIYEQYF
TGTGCCAGCAGCGTAGCTAGCGGGAGTATCTACGAGCAGTACTTC
>-|TRBJ1-1|-|TRBV6-1
CASRETGVGNTEAFF
TGTGCCAGCAGAGAGACGGGGGTCGGGAACACTGAAGCTTTCTTT
>-|TRBJ2-3|-|TRBV7-2
CASSRRTTGVTDTQYF
TGTGCCAGCAGCCGAAGGACGACGGGTGTAACAGATACGCAGTATTTT
>TRBD1|TRBJ1-2|-|TRBV12-3/TRBV12-4
CASSFGAMRDRSNYGYTF
TGTGCCAGCAGTTTTGGGGCGATGAGGGACAGGAGTAACTATGGCTACACCTTC
>TRBD1|TRBJ1-1|-|TRBV20-1
CSARINTGVWNTEAFF
TGCAGTGCTAGGATCAACACAGGGGTCTGGAACACTGAAGCTTTCTTT
>-|TRBJ1-2|-|TRBV15
CATSRDLVATNYGYTF
TGTGCCACCAGCAGAGATCTAGTGGCAACTAACTATGGCTACACCTTC
>-|TRBJ2-1|once|TRBV3-1
CASLRPKTTDEQFF
TGTGCCAGCCTCAGGCCAAAAACGACGGATGAGCAGTTCTTC
>-|TRBJ2-5|-|TRBV5-1
CASSFQSHQETQYF
TGCGCCAGCAGCTTCCAGTCACACCAAGAGACCCAGTACTTC
>-|TRBJ2-5|-|TRBV2
CASSFAPETQYF
TGTGCCAGCAGTTTTGCTCCAGAGACCCAGTACTTC
>-|TRBJ1-1|-|TRBV4-3
CASSQTLDTEAFF
TGCGCCAGCAGCCAGACCTTGGACACTGAAGCTTTCTTT
>-|TRBJ2-7|-|TRBV10-2
CASSDIRAGSSYEQYF
TGCGCCAGCAGCGATATCCGAGCGGGCAGCTCCTACGAGCAGTACTTC
>-|TRBJ2-1|once|TRBV20-1
CSAARLAGGNEQFF
TGCAGTGCCGCCCGACTAGCAGGGGGCAACGAGCAGTTCTTC
>TRBD1|TRBJ2-1|-|TRBV24-1
CATSDPQPGQGSYNEQFF
TGTGCCACCAGTGATCCCCAACCGGGACAGGGGAGTTACAATGAGCAGTTCTTC
>TRBD1|TRBJ2-6|-|TRBV30
CAGGQGDSGANVLTF
TGTGCCGGGGGACAGGGAGACTCTGGGGCCAACGTCCTGACTTTC
>-|TRBJ2-3|-|TRBV30
CAWSEGLDTQYF
TGTGCCTGGAGTGAGGGTTTAGATACGCAGTATTTT
>-|TRBJ2-2|few|TRBV3-1
CASRLFTGELFF
TGTGCCAGCAGGCTATTTACCGGGGAGCTGTTTTTT
>TRBD2|TRBJ2-7|once|TRBV2
CASSEIGRRGREQYF
TGTGCCAGCAGTGAAATCGGGAGGCGGGGTAGGGAGCAGTACTTC
>-|TRBJ1-2|-|TRBV4-2
CASSLPGEADGYTF
TGTGCCAGCAGCCTTCCAGGGGAAGCGGATGGCTACACCTTC
>TRBD2|TRBJ2-3|-|TRBV5-1
CASSSSTSGGAYTQYF
TGCGCCAGCAGCTCATCGACTAGCGGGGGGGCATATACGCAGTATTTT
>TRBD2|TRBJ2-7|-|TRBV3-1
CASSPRAGGSYEQYF
TGTGCCAGCAGCCCTCGGGCGGGAGGCTCCTACGAGCAGTACTTC
>TRBD2|TRBJ2-7|-|TRBV29-1
CSVEGSGGGQYF
TGCAGCGTTGAAGGATCCGGGGGGGGCCAGTACTTC
>-|TRBJ2-1|-|TRBV15
CATSSINEQFF
TGTGCCACCAGCAGCATCAATGAGCAGTTCTTC
>-|TRBJ1-4|-|TRBV12-3/TRBV12-4
CASSHGTYLQGEEKLFF
TGTGCCAGCAGTCACGGGACCTACCTTCAAGGGGAAGAAAAACTGTTTTTT
>-|TRBJ2-5|-|TRBV6-2/TRBV6-3
CASSNGPIRETQYF
TGTGCCAGCAGCAACGGGCCGATCCGGGAGACCCAGTACTTC
>-|TRBJ2-5|once|TRBV6-5
CASSYSPYVETQYF
TGTGCCAGCAGTTACTCTCCCTACGTAGAGACCCAGTACTTC
>TRBD1|TRBJ1-2|-|TRBV11-2
CASSLAGQAIYGYTF
TGTGCCAGCAGCTTAGCGGGACAGGCGATCTATGGCTACACCTTC
>-|TRBJ2-1|-|TRBV28
CASSPGSSPYNEQFF
TGTGCCAGCAGTCCCGGCTCTAGTCCCTACAATGAGCAGTTCTTC
>-|TRBJ2-1|-|TRBV18
CASSAVGAVVDEQFF
TGTGCCAGCTCAGCTGTGGGGGCGGTGGTCGATGAGCAGTTCTTC
>-|TRBJ2-3|-|TRBV15
CANLPGRQSTDTQYF
TGTGCCAACCTACCGGGCCGCCAAAGCACAGATACGCAGTATTTT
>-|TRBJ1-2|-|TRBV9
CASSVESSSPGTPEDGYTF
TGTGCCAGCAGCGTAGAAAGCTCCTCTCCCGGGACACCCGAGGATGGCTACACCTTC
>-|TRBJ2-3|-|TRBV6-6
CASSTTDRDTQYF
TGTGCCAGCAGCACGACCGATCGCGATACGCAGTATTTT
>-|TRBJ2-7|-|TRBV3-1
CASSQGREYEQYF
TGTGCCAGCAGCCAAGGCAGGGAATACGAGCAGTACTTC
>TRBD1|TRBJ2-5|-|TRBV5-4
CASSSRQGGDETQYF
TGTGCCAGCAGCTCCCGACAGGGGGGGGATGAGACCCAGTACTTC
>-|TRBJ1-1|-|TRBV7-9
CASSLASLNTEAFF
TGTGCCAGCAGCTTAGCCAGTTTGAACACTGAAGCTTTCTTT
>-|TRBJ2-7|-|TRBV7-8
CASSPARGVQYF
TGTGCCAGCAGCCCCGCAAGGGGTGTGCAGTACTTC